Here is one TCR beta chain with its context. The source of the sample is a study of blood T cell repertoires in COVID-19. Overall study context: From the United States, Italy and Spain came samples of acute and convalescent COVID-19.

Original analysis: It was from reference gene primer amplification that nucleated cell counts were estimated. Libraries were prepared by immunoSEQ multiplex PCR; TCRdb keeps only in-frame clonotypes and omits some of them. D and trimming come from the DNA, and the V and J calls and clone size come from that table. The repertoire holds 200,000 to 250,000 clones, 80% seen once, with roughly 13% in the top ten. The clonotype comes from a human donor in a cohort sampled during active COVID-19. The sample comprised peripheral blood.

The CDR3 nucleotides read TGTGCCAGCAGCGTAGGAGGAAGACTCGTCAATGAGCAGTTCTTC. Protein sequence: CASSVGGRLVNEQFF. The chain is built from TRBV9 and TRBJ2-1, with no clear D. This CDR3 contains 15 residues. The V gene's germline CDR1 is SGDLS and CDR2 YYNGEE. V was trimmed by 0 bases and J by 6 bases, leaving 13 bases between them.